This T cell receptor beta chain came from a study of post-analysis software for immune sequencing data. Findings of the study overall: Higher frequency in patients than in controls was seen for roughly five TRBV segments, with TRBV5-6, TRBV5-1 and TRBV20-1 among them. There was significantly lower normalized Chao1 diversity in multiple sclerosis patients than in controls.

Germline lookup yields CDR1 SQVTM and CDR2 ANQGSEA. The germline V and J ends were trimmed by 6 bases and 2 bases, with 9 bases remaining between them. This CDR3 spans 12 amino acids. Included in the TCR beta cDNA libraries were unique molecular identifiers. TCRdb called the PCR reads again in MiXCR, with one record for every CDR3 protein. Of under 900,000 distinct CDR3 sequences in the sample, approximately 53% were seen once. About this clonotype itself: Antigen: not known.

Sequencing was done on a sample of blood. This chain connects TRBV29-1 to TRBJ2-3, with a possible D match to TRBD1 (6 bases). This sequence originates from a girl between 10 and 17 years old with multiple sclerosis. Here the CDR3 DNA reads TGCAGCGTAGGACAGACCACAGATACGCAGTATTTT. Encoded protein: CSVGQTTDTQYF.